One TCR beta chain is described in this entry. In the original workflow: For nucleated cells, counts were estimated from reference gene primer amplification. Data came from immunoSEQ multiplex PCR; TCRdb stores just in-frame clones and leaves some out. The DNA was the basis for D and trimming; V, J and clone size are from that table. This repertoire shows 150,000 to 200,000 clones, around 80% found once; its top ten account for 3% to 4%. Trimming shortened V by 5 bases and J by 5 bases, and 21 bases separated the two germline ends. CDR3 length: 16 residues. Looked up from germline, CDR1 is MNHEY and CDR2 is SMNVEV (reference sequence). The sample belongs to a study of blood T cell repertoires in COVID-19. Study information: T cells, B-cell-depleted T cells, or PBMCs provided the cDNA or gDNA that served as material.

The cohort comprised adults aged about 18 to 89 years residing in 24 US areas. Cohort assignment relied on participant-reported clinical history. The genes are TRBV27 and TRBJ2-5; perhaps TRBD1 as D (6 bases). The receptor was derived from a woman in her sixties who had recovered from COVID-19. Sequenced: PBMCs or T cells enriched from blood (not recorded which). The CDR3 is CASSPTTGLQGETQYF. The DNA of the CDR3 is TGTGCCAGCAGTCCCACGACAGGACTCCAGGGGGAGACCCAGTACTTC.